Below, one T cell receptor beta chain is given with its context. This specimen belongs to a study of T cells expressing NK-cell markers. At the level of the study: CD3+CD56+NKG2C+, CD3+CD56+NKG2C- and CD3+CD56-NKG2C+ T cells, once sorted, supplied the TCR beta repertoires. Seven sequenced donors out of eight were HCMV-seropositive, one seronegative.

Synthesis of TCR beta cDNA relied on 5'RACE template switching carrying UMIs. No DNA is given; TCRdb re-called the 5' RACE reads and lists each CDR3 protein once. Recorded for this sample: 200,000 to 300,000 distinct CDR3 sequences. Germline V gene sequence: CDR1 MNHEY, CDR2 SVGAGI. The CDR3 is made up of 17 amino acids. Sequencing used blood T cells: a sorted CD56 or NKG2C T cell subset, CD4+ or CD8+ T cells, or bulk PBMC T cells (not recorded which). The chain links TRBV6-5 to TRBJ2-3. This TCR derives from a man aged 18 to 29 in good health. The CDR3: CASRSISWGRAADTQYF.